The clone carrying this TCR beta chain occurred a few times. Its antigen is undetermined. The sample is drawn from a study of post-analysis software for immune sequencing data. Study information: Some patients lacked subtype; others had relapsing-remitting, secondary progressive or progressive-relapsing disease.

CDR1 is DFQATT and CDR2 is SNEGSKA in the germline V gene (reference sequence). V was clipped by 2 bases and J by 2 bases; unmatched bases: 2. This CDR3 region has 13 residues. Overall study findings and caveats: F-measure co-clustering was strong for batch-matched samples. Comparison of patients with controls showed roughly five TRBV segments more frequent in patients, TRBV5-6, TRBV5-1 and TRBV20-1 among them.

Unique molecular identifiers had been added to the TCR beta cDNA libraries. Each batch of roughly 1 to 11 million T cells produced some 450,000 cDNA molecules. TCRdb ran MiXCR on the PCR reads and lists one entry per CDR3 protein. The table shows about half a million distinct CDR3 sequences, with under 55% occurring only once. This sequence joins TRBV20-1 and TRBJ2-7; 8 bases are a match to TRBD2. The TCR was taken from a girl aged 5-17 years with multiple sclerosis. Sequences were obtained from blood. CDR3 nucleotide sequence: TGCAGTGCTAGAACGACTAGCGCCTACGAGCAGTACTTC. It codes for CSARTTSAYEQYF.